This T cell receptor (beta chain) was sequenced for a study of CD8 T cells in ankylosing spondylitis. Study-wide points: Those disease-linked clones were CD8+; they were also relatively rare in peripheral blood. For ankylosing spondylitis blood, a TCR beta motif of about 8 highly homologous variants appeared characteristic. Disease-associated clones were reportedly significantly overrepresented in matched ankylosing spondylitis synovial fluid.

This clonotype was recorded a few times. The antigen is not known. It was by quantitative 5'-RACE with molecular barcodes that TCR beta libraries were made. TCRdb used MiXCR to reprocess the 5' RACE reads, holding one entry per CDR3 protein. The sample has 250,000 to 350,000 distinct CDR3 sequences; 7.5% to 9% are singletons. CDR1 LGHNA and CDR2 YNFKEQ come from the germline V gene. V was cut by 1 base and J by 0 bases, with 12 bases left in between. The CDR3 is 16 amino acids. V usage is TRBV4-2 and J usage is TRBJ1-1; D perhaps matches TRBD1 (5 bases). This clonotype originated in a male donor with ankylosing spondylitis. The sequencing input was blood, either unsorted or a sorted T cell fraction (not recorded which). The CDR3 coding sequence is TGTGCCAGCAGCCAAGTTGGGGGAACAATGAACACTGAAGCTTTCTTT. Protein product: CASSQVGGTMNTEAFF.